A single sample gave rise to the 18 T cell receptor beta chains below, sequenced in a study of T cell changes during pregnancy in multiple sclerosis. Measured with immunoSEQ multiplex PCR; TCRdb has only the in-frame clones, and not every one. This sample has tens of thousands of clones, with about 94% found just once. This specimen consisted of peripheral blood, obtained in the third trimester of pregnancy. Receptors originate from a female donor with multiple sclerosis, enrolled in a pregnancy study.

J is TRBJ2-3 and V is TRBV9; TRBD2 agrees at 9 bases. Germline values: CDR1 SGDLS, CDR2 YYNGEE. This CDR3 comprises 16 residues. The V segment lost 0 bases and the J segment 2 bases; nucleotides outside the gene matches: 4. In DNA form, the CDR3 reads TGTGCCAGCAGCGTAGCGGCGGGAGGGATCACAGATACGCAGTATTTT. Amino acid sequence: CASSVAAGGITDTQYF. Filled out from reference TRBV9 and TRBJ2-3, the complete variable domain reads DSGVTQTPKHLITATGQRVTLRCSPRSGDLSVYWYQQSLDQGLQFLIQYYNGEERAKGNILERFSAQQFPDLHSELNLSSLELGDSALYFCASSVAAGGITDTQYFGPGTRLTVL.

The CDR3 here is CASSSQGFIGEAFF. The CDR3 coding sequence is TGTGCCAGCAGCTCACAGGGGTTTATTGGTGAAGCTTTCTTT. The chain is built from TRBV7-9 and TRBJ1-1; TRBD1 aligns across 7 bases. This CDR3 has 14 residues. V was pared by 4 bases and J by 7 bases, with 9 bases of the junction left unmatched. Germline CDR1 and CDR2: SEHNR and FQNEAQ (reference sequence).

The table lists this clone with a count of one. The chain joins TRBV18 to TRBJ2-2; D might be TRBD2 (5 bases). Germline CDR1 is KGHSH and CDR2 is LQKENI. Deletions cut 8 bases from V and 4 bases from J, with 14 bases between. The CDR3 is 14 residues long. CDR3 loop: CASTRDLTTGELFF. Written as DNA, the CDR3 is TGTGCCAGCACTAGGGATTTAACCACCGGGGAGCTGTTTTTT.

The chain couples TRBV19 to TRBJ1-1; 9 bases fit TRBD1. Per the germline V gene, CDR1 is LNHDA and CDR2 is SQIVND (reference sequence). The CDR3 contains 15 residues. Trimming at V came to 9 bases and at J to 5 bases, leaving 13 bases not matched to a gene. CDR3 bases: TGTGCCAGCCGCCCCCGGGACAGGGTGGGGACTGAAGCTTTCTTT. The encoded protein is CASRPRDRVGTEAFF.

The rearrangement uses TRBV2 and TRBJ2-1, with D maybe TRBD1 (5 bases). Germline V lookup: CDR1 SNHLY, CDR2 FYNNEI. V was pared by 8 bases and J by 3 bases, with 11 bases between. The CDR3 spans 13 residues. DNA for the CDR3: TGTGCCAGCCGATACGACAGCTACAATGAGCAGTTCTTC. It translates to CASRYDSYNEQFF.

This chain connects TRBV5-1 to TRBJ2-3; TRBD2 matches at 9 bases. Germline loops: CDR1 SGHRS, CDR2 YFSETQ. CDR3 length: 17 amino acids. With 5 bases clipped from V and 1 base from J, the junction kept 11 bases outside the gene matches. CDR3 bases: TGCGCCAGCAGTAGAGCGGGGGGTAACCAGGGCACAGATACGCAGTATTTT. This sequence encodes CASSRAGGNQGTDTQYF.

CDR3 in DNA: TGCGCCAGCAGCTTGGATCTACAGGGGGCCTACAATGAGCAGTTCTTC. Translation: CASSLDLQGAYNEQFF. The chain couples TRBV5-1 to TRBJ2-1, with TRBD1 matching over 8 bases. Trimming cost V 0 bases and J 2 bases; bases outside gene matches: 4. This CDR3 region has 16 residues. Germline loops: CDR1 SGHRS, CDR2 YFSETQ.

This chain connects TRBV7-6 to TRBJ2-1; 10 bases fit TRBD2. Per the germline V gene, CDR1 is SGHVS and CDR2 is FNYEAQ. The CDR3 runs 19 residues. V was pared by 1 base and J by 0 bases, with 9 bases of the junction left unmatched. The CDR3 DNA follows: TGTGCCAGCAGCTTAGTGCGGGGCCTAGCGGGGGCCTCCTACAATGAGCAGTTCTTC. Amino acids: CASSLVRGLAGASYNEQFF. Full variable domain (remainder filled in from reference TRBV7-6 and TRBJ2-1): GAGVSQSPRYKVTKRGQDVALRCDPISGHVSLYWYRQALGQGPEFLTYFNYEAQQDKSGLPNDRFSAERPEGSISTLTIQRTEQRDSAMYRCASSLVRGLAGASYNEQFFGPGTRLTVL.

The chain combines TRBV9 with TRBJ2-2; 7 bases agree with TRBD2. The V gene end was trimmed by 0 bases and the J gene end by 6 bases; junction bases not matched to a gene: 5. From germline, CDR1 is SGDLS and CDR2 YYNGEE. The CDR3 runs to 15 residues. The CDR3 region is CASSVVPSGSGELFF. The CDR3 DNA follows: TGTGCCAGCAGCGTAGTTCCTAGCGGCTCCGGGGAGCTGTTTTTT.

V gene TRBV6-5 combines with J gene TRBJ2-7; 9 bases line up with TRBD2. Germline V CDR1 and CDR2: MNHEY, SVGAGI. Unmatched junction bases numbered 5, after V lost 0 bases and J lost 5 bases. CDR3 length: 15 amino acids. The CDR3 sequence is CASSYSTSGLDEQYF. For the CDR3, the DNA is TGTGCCAGCAGTTACTCGACTAGCGGCTTAGACGAGCAGTACTTC.

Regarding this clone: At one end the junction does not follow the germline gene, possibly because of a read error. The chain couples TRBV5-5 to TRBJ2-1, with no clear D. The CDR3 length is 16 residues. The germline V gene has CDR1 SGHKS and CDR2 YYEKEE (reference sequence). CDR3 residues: CASSLNTRTSNNEQFF. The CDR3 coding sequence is TGTGCCAGCAGCTTAAACACCCGCACCTCCAACAATGAGCAGTTCTTC.

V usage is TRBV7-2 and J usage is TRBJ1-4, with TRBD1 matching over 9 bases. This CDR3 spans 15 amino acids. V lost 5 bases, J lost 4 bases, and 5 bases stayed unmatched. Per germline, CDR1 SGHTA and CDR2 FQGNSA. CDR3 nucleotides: TGTGCCAGCAGCCCTGACAGGGGGAGTAATGAAAAACTGTTTTTT. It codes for CASSPDRGSNEKLFF.

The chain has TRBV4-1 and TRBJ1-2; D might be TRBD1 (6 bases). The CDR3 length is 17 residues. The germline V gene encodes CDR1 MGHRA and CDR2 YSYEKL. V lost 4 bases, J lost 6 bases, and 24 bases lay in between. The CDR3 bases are TGCGCCAGCAGCCTTACGAGGACAGCTATCGAGGAAAATGGCTACACCTTC. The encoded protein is CASSLTRTAIEENGYTF.

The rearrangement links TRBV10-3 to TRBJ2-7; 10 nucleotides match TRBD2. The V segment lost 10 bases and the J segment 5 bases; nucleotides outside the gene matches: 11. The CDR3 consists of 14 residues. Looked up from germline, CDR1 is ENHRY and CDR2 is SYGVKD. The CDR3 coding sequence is TGTGCCAGCGCTACGGGACTAGCGCGTCACGAGCAGTACTTC. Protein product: CASATGLARHEQYF.

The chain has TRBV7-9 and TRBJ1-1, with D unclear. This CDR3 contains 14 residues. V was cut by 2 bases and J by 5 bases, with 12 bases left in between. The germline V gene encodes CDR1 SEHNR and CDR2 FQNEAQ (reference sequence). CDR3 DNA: TGTGCCAGCAGCTTATCCGGGAGGAGTACTGAAGCTTTCTTT. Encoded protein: CASSLSGRSTEAFF.

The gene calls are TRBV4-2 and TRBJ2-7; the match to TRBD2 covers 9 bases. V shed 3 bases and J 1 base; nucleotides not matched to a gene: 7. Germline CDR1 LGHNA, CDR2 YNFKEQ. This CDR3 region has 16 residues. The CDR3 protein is CASSHVSGSGSYEQYF. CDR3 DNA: TGTGCCAGCAGCCATGTTAGCGGGAGTGGGTCCTACGAGCAGTACTTC.

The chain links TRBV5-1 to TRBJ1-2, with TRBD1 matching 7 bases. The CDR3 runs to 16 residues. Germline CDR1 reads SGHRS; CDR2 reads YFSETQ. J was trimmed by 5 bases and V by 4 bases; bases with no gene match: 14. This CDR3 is CASSRGTALESYGYTF. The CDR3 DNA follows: TGCGCCAGCAGCCGAGGGACAGCCCTAGAGTCTTATGGCTACACCTTC.

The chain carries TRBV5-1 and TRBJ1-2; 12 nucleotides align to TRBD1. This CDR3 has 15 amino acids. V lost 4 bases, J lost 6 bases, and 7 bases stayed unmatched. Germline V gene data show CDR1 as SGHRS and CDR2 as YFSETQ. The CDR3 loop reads CASSATGTGGNGYTF. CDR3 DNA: TGCGCCAGCAGCGCGACCGGGACAGGGGGCAATGGCTACACCTTC.